This record looks at one T cell receptor (beta chain) sequence and its context. Its antigen remains unidentified. No much larger clonotype is one base removed from it; base qualities were not supplied. This record comes from a study of Ad26.COV2.S vaccination and SARS-CoV-2 variants (dated by TCRdb to about 2021). The study in broad terms: Donors in the vaccine arm were drawn from COV1001, a multicentre, randomized, double-blind, placebo-controlled phase I-IIa trial testing Ad26.COV2.S in healthy adults. Dosing of Ad26.COV2.S was intramuscular, at either 5x10^10 or 1x10^11 viral particles, delivered as one shot or as two shots spaced 56 days apart. TCRbeta repertoire sequencing served as the tool for gauging how specific and how broad the SARS-CoV-2-reactive T cell receptors were following Ad26.COV2.S vaccination. A total of approximately 32 samples were included in the TCR-sequenced set, comprising some 20 Ad26.COV2.S vaccine recipients, 5 placebo recipients and 8 SARS-CoV-2 convalescent individuals. Trial participants were randomized into five groups of five, in which low-dose or high-dose Ad26.COV2.S was given once or twice, or placebo was given on both occasions. Investigators remained blinded to trial group allocation during experiments and outcome assessment.

The immunoSEQ Assay was the method used to sequence TCRbeta CDR3 regions. After extraction, genomic DNA underwent amplification by bias-controlled multiplex PCR, followed by high-throughput sequencing. Per the source publication's procedure: To quantify the absolute abundance of every unique TCRbeta CDR3 region, sequences were collapsed and filtered. Usable DNA was measured by amplifying reference genes present in all nucleated cells, and TCRbeta template counts were normalized to that usable DNA to estimate T cell fraction. Repertoire TCRs were annotated as SARS-CoV-2-specific by exact matching of V gene, CDR3 amino acid sequence and J gene to a known reactive TCR set. The reference SARS-CoV-2 TCR set was derived from MIRA and filtered for enrichment in COVID-19-positive ImmuneCODE repertoires, a step that removed public or cross-reactive TCRs. Using the MIRA antigens, annotated TCRs were further analysed by specific ORF or by position within an ORF. Depth was the summed frequency of annotated unique rearrangements, while breadth was defined as annotated unique rearrangements over total unique productive rearrangements. Two-sided Wilcoxon rank-sum tests were applied when comparing TCR breadth between groups. Held by TCRdb, this immuneACCESS table contains in-frame sequences only and omits some clones. Under half of the omission traces to an unresolved V gene where checked; the cause of the rest is unknown. D and trimming come from the DNA, and the V and J calls and clone size come from that table. Across this sample there are 380,000 or so clones, with approximately 90% seen only once. The ten largest clones represent approximately 5% of the sample.

The treatment or condition label on this specimen signifies: 19 received Ad26.COV2.S at low or high dose, single or two shots; a few received placebo; per-sample allocation not given. For vaccine and placebo recipients, the sequenced repertoires came from samples collected on day 63 after the first injection. Between 29 July and 7 August 2020, Cohort 1b enrolled around 24 adults aged 18-55 years at one site in Boston, USA. Ad26.COV2.S was a replication-incompetent adenovirus type 26 vector expressing a prefusion-stabilized SARS-CoV-2 spike protein from the original Wuhan strain. The paper's findings and limits, for the study overall: The study was not powered for comparison of responses between vaccine doses or regimens. According to the authors, total T cell responses may have been underestimated by the TCR breadth and depth analyses. Higher spike-specific TCR breadth was observed in Ad26.COV2.S recipients than in placebo recipients (P = 0.0014). After vaccination, spike-specific CD8+ and CD4+ T cell responses were reported to show substantial breadth. Non-spike TCR breadth was comparable between vaccine and placebo recipients, consistent with the vaccine containing only spike.

CDR1 and CDR2, looked up from the germline V gene (reference sequence), are WNHNN and SYGVQD. The germline V end is reduced by 3 bases and the J end by 5 bases; junction bases left unmatched: 8. Including the terminal cysteine and phenylalanine, the CDR3 comprises 15 residues. The read is trimmed to its CDR3 DNA, 45 bases read in frame from base 1. The sequences come from peripheral blood, collected in a trial of Ad26.COV2.S vaccine versus placebo. The clonotype originates from a person between 18 and 65 years old who received the Ad26.COV2.S COVID-19 vaccine or a placebo. The V and J segments used are TRBV10-1 and TRBJ2-7; the central 9 bases match TRBD1. For the CDR3, the sequence is CASSDDRGIANEQYF. DNA sequence: TGCGCCAGCAGTGACGACAGGGGGATCGCGAACGAGCAGTACTTC.